This TCR beta chain was sequenced during a study of blood T cell repertoires in COVID-19. At the level of the study: From the United States, Italy and Spain came samples of acute and convalescent COVID-19. PBMCs, B-cell-depleted T cells, or T cells were the source of the cDNA or gDNA that made up the material.

Authors' analysis steps: Estimated nucleated cell counts came from reference gene primer amplification. Data came from immunoSEQ multiplex PCR; TCRdb stores just in-frame clones and leaves some out. Clonal size and the V and J genes are those of that table, whereas D and trimming came from the DNA. There are about 190,000 clones in the sample; around 85% occur only once, and 1.1% lies in the top ten. The length of the CDR3 is 16 residues. V lost 4 bases and J 3 bases, leaving 17 bases between the germline ends. Germline CDR1 and CDR2: SGHVS and FQNEAQ. The TCR sequence derives from a man aged 25-45 years with acute or convalescent COVID-19. This chain links TRBV7-8 with TRBJ2-3; tentatively, D is TRBD1 (6 bases). Sequenced input: peripheral blood. The CDR3 protein is CASSSVSGRGTDTQYF. For the CDR3, the DNA is TGTGCCAGCAGCTCAGTCTCTGGCAGGGGTACAGATACGCAGTATTTT. Drawing the rest from reference TRBV7-8 and TRBJ2-3, the complete variable domain is GAGVSQSPRYKVAKRGQDVALRCDPISGHVSLFWYQQALGQGPEFLTYFQNEAQLDKSGLPSDRFFAERPEGSVSTLKIQRTQQEDSAVYLCASSSVSGRGTDTQYFGPGTRLTVL.